These T cell receptor beta chains were read from a single sample in a study of T cells after yellow fever vaccination. One entry per CDR3 protein results from TCRdb running MiXCR on the 5' RACE reads. The table includes fewer than 350,000 distinct CDR3 sequences, around 4.5% detected once. The sample consisted of PBMCs, taken 15 days after the yellow fever booster vaccination. The receptors shown here come from a man between 18 and 29 years old who received the YFV17D yellow fever vaccine. Each CDR3 is given with its conserved first and last residue. The D gene is left open where the match is weak. The size of a clone is reported for some rows only, either as once, few or many, or as a class for expanded clones.

j_call v_call d_call clone_size cdr3_aa cdr3_nt
TRBJ2-3 TRBV10-3 - many CAISEIGPNTQYF TGTGCCATCAGTGAGATCGGACCGAATACGCAGTATTTT
TRBJ2-1 TRBV20-1 TRBD2 - CSARGARGGRDEQFF TGCAGTGCTAGAGGCGCGCGGGGGGGCCGGGATGAGCAGTTCTTC
TRBJ1-4 TRBV29-1 - many CSAGQRINEKLFF TGCAGCGCCGGACAGCGGATAAATGAAAAACTGTTTTTT
TRBJ2-7 TRBV5-1 TRBD1 few CASSRDREYEQYF TGCGCCAGCAGCAGGGACAGGGAATACGAGCAGTACTTC
TRBJ2-3 TRBV30 TRBD1 - CAWSTHRGVGTDTQYF TGTGCCTGGAGTACCCACAGGGGGGTCGGCACAGATACGCAGTATTTT
TRBJ1-2 TRBV12-3/TRBV12-4 - many CASSSGTFDYGYTF TGTGCCAGCAGTTCCGGGACATTTGACTATGGCTACACCTTC
TRBJ1-5 TRBV12-3/TRBV12-4 - - CASSFGDSLQPQHF TGTGCCAGCAGTTTTGGAGACAGTCTCCAGCCCCAGCATTTT
TRBJ1-1 TRBV20-1 - - CSAQDPLQAFF TGCAGTGCCCAGGACCCTCTTCAAGCTTTCTTT
TRBJ1-2 TRBV7-9 TRBD1 many CASSRLDRGGYTF TGTGCCAGCAGCCGATTGGACAGGGGAGGCTACACCTTC
TRBJ2-3 TRBV5-1 - many CASSLGLATDTQYF TGCGCCAGCAGCTTGGGGCTAGCGACAGATACGCAGTATTTT
TRBJ2-4 TRBV30 - many CAWSPGLKNIQYF TGTGCCTGGAGTCCGGGACTGAAAAACATTCAGTACTTC
TRBJ1-6 TRBV9 - - CASSVAHNSPLHF TGTGCCAGCAGCGTAGCCCATAATTCACCCCTCCACTTT
TRBJ2-5 TRBV12-3/TRBV12-4 TRBD2 many CASSLRSGGTQYF TGTGCCAGCAGTTTACGCAGCGGGGGGACCCAGTACTTC
TRBJ2-1 TRBV6-2/TRBV6-3 - once CASTAWLGSYNEQFF TGTGCCAGCACTGCCTGGCTAGGGTCCTACAATGAGCAGTTCTTC
TRBJ2-3 TRBV28 - many CASGGSFTDTQYF TGTGCCAGCGGTGGTAGCTTCACAGATACGCAGTATTTT
TRBJ2-5 TRBV5-1 - many CASTLSGTTQETQYF TGCGCCAGCACCCTCAGCGGGACAACTCAAGAGACCCAGTACTTC
TRBJ2-5 TRBV7-6 - - CASSYGGGGAPKTQYF TGTGCCAGCAGCTATGGGGGAGGGGGCGCCCCGAAGACCCAGTACTTC
TRBJ1-1 TRBV6-1 - many CASRPQPNTEAFF TGTGCCAGCAGGCCTCAGCCGAACACTGAAGCTTTCTTT
TRBJ1-2 TRBV6-6 TRBD1 many CASSYGTESSYTF TGTGCCAGCAGTTACGGGACAGAATCTAGCTACACCTTC
TRBJ2-2 TRBV5-1 - - CASSLARGSNTGELFF TGCGCCAGCAGCTTGGCCCGGGGCAGCAACACCGGGGAGCTGTTTTTT
TRBJ1-5 TRBV30 - - CAWSAHDNQPQHF TGTGCCTGGAGTGCCCACGATAATCAGCCCCAGCATTTT
TRBJ1-2 TRBV10-3 - few CAISEAYEGNYGYTF TGTGCCATCAGTGAGGCCTACGAGGGAAACTATGGCTACACCTTC
TRBJ2-1 TRBV5-5 - many CASSPGQFYNEQFF TGTGCCAGCAGCCCTGGACAGTTTTACAATGAGCAGTTCTTC
TRBJ1-1 TRBV29-1 - - CSVAPALNTEAFF TGCAGCGTTGCTCCAGCGCTGAACACTGAAGCTTTCTTT
TRBJ1-5 TRBV7-2 - many CASSFGAGDQPQHF TGTGCCAGCAGCTTTGGAGCAGGGGATCAGCCCCAGCATTTT
TRBJ2-3 TRBV4-3 TRBD2 - CASSRGLAGDTDTQYF TGCGCCAGCAGCCGAGGACTAGCGGGGGACACAGATACGCAGTATTTT
TRBJ1-2 TRBV20-1 - - CSATVGRGNYGYTF TGCAGTGCTACTGTCGGCAGGGGCAACTATGGCTACACCTTC
TRBJ2-3 TRBV20-1 TRBD2 - CSATGRGLAGALTDTQYF TGCAGTGCTACCGGGAGGGGCCTAGCGGGGGCCCTCACAGATACGCAGTATTTT
TRBJ1-5 TRBV12-3/TRBV12-4 - many CASSLGGYSNQPQHF TGTGCCAGCAGCTTAGGAGGGTATAGCAATCAGCCCCAGCATTTT
TRBJ1-1 TRBV19 - - CSHPVTVRGDTEAFF TGTTCCCATCCTGTGACTGTTCGAGGGGACACTGAAGCTTTCTTT
TRBJ2-5 TRBV9 - - CASSYLTTETQYF TGTGCCAGCAGCTACCTAACCACGGAGACCCAGTACTTC
TRBJ1-5 TRBV2 - - CASSVRGAANQPQHF TGTGCCAGCAGTGTACGGGGGGCCGCTAATCAGCCCCAGCATTTT
TRBJ1-2 TRBV6-5 - many CASSNAGRWYGYTF TGTGCCAGCAGTAATGCCGGGAGGTGGTATGGCTACACCTTC
TRBJ2-5 TRBV7-8 TRBD2 - CASSFRPLAGVQETQYF TGTGCCAGCAGCTTCCGGCCATTAGCGGGGGTCCAAGAGACCCAGTACTTC
TRBJ2-2 TRBV11-2 - - CASSSTGGYTGELFF TGTGCCAGCAGCTCGACCGGGGGCTACACCGGGGAGCTGTTTTTT
TRBJ2-1 TRBV20-1 - few CSARDPLASLEQFF TGCAGTGCTAGAGACCCACTAGCAAGCCTTGAGCAGTTCTTC
TRBJ1-3 TRBV5-1 - many CASSLVGPGNTIYF TGCGCCAGCAGCTTGGTAGGGCCTGGAAACACCATATATTTT
TRBJ1-2 TRBV5-1 TRBD1 many CASSPGTANYGYTF TGCGCCAGCAGCCCTGGGACAGCTAACTATGGCTACACCTTC
TRBJ2-5 TRBV2 - - CASRTKTAQSRTQYF TGTGCCAGCAGGACCAAGACAGCCCAGTCAAGGACCCAGTACTTC
TRBJ2-5 TRBV9 TRBD2 many CASSVASTGGGETQYF TGTGCCAGCAGCGTAGCTTCGACGGGAGGAGGAGAGACCCAGTACTTC
TRBJ2-7 TRBV6-2/TRBV6-3 - few CASSRSPGPGPYEQYF TGTGCCAGCAGTCGATCCCCGGGCCCGGGGCCCTACGAGCAGTACTTC
TRBJ2-1 TRBV6-2/TRBV6-3 - many CASTTGGEWNEQFF TGTGCCAGCACTACCGGCGGGGAATGGAATGAGCAGTTCTTC
TRBJ2-6 TRBV13 - few CASRLAGANVLTF TGTGCCAGCAGACTAGCTGGGGCCAACGTCCTGACTTTC
TRBJ1-1 TRBV7-2 - few CASSFPEITEAFF TGTGCCAGCAGCTTCCCGGAGATAACTGAAGCTTTCTTT
TRBJ2-7 TRBV6-1 TRBD1 many CASSARQGSAYEQYF TGTGCCAGCAGCGCCCGACAGGGATCGGCCTACGAGCAGTACTTC
TRBJ2-6 TRBV4-2 TRBD2 few CASSQVAGAYSGANVLTF TGTGCCAGCAGCCAAGTAGCGGGGGCCTACTCTGGGGCCAACGTCCTGACTTTC
TRBJ2-5 TRBV7-3 TRBD2 - CASSLGYAGGPETQYF TGTGCCAGCAGCTTAGGATACGCGGGGGGGCCAGAGACCCAGTACTTC